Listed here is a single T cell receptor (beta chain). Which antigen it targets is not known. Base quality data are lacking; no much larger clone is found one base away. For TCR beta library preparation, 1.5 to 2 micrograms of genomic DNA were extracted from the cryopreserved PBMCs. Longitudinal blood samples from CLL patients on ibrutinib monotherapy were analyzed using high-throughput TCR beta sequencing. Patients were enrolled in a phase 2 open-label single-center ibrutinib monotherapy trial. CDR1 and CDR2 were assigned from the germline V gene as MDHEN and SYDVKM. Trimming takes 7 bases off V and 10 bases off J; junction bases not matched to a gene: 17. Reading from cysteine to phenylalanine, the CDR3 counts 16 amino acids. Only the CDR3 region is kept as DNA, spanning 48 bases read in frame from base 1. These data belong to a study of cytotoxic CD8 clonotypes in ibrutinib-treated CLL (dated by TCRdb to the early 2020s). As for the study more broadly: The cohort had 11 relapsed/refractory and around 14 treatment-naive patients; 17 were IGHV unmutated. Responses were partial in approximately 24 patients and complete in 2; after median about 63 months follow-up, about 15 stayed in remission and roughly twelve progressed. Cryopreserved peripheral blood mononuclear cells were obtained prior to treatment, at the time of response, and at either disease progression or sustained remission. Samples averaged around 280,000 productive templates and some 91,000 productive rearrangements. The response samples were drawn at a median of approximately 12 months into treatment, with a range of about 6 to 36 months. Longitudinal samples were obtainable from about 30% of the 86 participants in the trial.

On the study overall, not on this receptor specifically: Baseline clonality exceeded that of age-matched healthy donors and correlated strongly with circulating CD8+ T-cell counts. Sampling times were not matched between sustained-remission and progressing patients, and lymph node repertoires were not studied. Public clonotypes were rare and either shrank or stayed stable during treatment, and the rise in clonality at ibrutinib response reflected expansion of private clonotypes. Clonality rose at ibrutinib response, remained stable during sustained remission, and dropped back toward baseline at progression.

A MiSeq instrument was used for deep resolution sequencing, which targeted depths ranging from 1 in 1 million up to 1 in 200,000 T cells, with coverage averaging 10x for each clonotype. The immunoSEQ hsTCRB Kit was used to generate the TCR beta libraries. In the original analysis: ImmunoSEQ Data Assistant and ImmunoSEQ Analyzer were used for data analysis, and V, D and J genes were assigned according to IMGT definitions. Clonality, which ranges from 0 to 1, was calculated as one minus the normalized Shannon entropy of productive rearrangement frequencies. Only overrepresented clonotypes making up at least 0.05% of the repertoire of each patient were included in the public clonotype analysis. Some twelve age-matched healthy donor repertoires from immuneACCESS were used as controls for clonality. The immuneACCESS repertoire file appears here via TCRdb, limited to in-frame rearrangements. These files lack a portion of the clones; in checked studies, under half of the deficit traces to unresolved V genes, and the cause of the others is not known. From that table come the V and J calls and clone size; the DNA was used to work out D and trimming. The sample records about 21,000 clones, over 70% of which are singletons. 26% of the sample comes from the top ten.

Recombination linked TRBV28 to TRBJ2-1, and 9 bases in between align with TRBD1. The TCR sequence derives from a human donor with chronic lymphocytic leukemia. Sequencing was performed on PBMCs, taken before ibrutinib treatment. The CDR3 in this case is CASNPSTGTGREEQFF. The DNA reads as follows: TGTGCCAGCAATCCTTCGACCGGGACAGGGAGGGAAGAGCAGTTCTTC. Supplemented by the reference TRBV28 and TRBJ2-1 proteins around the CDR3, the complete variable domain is DVKVTQSSRYLVKRTGEKVFLECVQDMDHENMFWYRQDPGLGLRLIYFSYDVKMKEKGDIPEGYSVSREKKERFSLILESASTNQTSMYLCASNPSTGTGREEQFFGPGTRLTVL.